This T cell receptor beta chain was profiled in a study of technical replicates of blood from several donors. This clone occurred once. Here immunoSEQ multiplex PCR was the method, and the copy in TCRdb shows in-frame clones only, minus some. The table lists more than 95,000 clones, roughly 96% of them singletons. The CDR3 extends over 15 amino acids. This clonotype was sampled from a human donor in good health. The sequenced sample was T cells isolated from PBMCs. The chain employs TRBV21-1 and TRBJ2-5; the table assigns TRBD2, which was not confirmed against the DNA. TRBV21-1 is tagged as a pseudogene. CDR3 sequence (DNA): TGTGCCAGCAGCAAAGCGCTTCCTAGCCAAGAGACCCAGTACTTC. Translated: CASSKALPSQETQYF.